Following are 25 T cell receptor beta chains from one sample sequenced in a study of cytomegalovirus exposure and HLA in healthy donors (dated by TCRdb to between 2016 and 2019). Library generation was performed with the immunoSEQ multiplex PCR assay. The multiplex PCR relied on a mix of 60 forward primers for TCR Vbeta segments and 13 reverse primers for TCR Jbeta segments. Not all clones reach the TCRdb copy of this immuneACCESS table, which keeps in-frame sequences only. Checked studies attribute under half of the gap to unresolved V genes and leave the rest unexplained. This sample gives 200,000 to 250,000 clones in total; 60% to 80% of them show up just once. Jointly, the top ten make up roughly 2% of the sample. The sample was PBMCs. All receptors derive from a woman aged 30 to 39 in good health and CMV-seronegative.

This clone has just one count. The V and J genes are TRBV7-2 and TRBJ1-1; tentative D call: TRBD1 (6 bases). V lost 4 bases to trimming and J lost 4 bases, with 22 bases between them. Germline CDR1 and CDR2: SGHTA and FQGNSA. This CDR3 is built from 17 residues. The CDR3 nucleotides are TGTGCCAGCAGCTCGATATTAGGGGGGGCTTTAGGCACTGAAGCTTTCTTT. It is translated as CASSSILGGALGTEAFF.

The chain links TRBV7-3 to TRBJ1-1, with D unclear. This CDR3 is built from 15 residues. V was shortened by 0 bases and J by 3 bases, with 11 bases between the two germline ends. Germline lookup yields CDR1 SGHTA and CDR2 FQGTGA. The CDR3 reads CASSLTSAGYTEAFF. CDR3 sequence (DNA): TGTGCCAGCAGCTTAACGTCGGCGGGTTACACTGAAGCTTTCTTT.

The gene calls are TRBV5-1 and TRBJ2-5; 8 bases align to TRBD1. CDR1 is SGHRS and CDR2 is YFSETQ in the germline V gene. CDR3 length: 15 residues. J gave up 1 base and V 0 bases, and 2 bases lay outside the gene matches. DNA for the CDR3: TGCGCCAGCAGCTTGGGCCAGGGGGCCCAAGAGACCCAGTACTTC. The encoded protein is CASSLGQGAQETQYF.

V gene TRBV19 combines with J gene TRBJ2-5; D ambiguous. V gave up 6 bases and J gave up 1 base, with 15 bases separating them. CDR3 length: 15 amino acids. CDR1 and CDR2 (germline): LNHDA, SQIVND (reference sequence). The CDR3 is CASSDRRAFQETQYF. For the CDR3, the DNA is TGTGCCAGTAGCGATAGGCGAGCGTTCCAAGAGACCCAGTACTTC.

This clone was detected only once. This chain links TRBV27 with TRBJ2-1; 12 bases line up with TRBD2. Looked up from germline, CDR1 is MNHEY and CDR2 is SMNVEV (reference sequence). The junction had 8 bases not matched to a gene; V was cut back by 10 bases and J by 10 bases. This CDR3 has 13 residues. Here the CDR3 reads CATSGTSGWEQFF. For the CDR3, the DNA is TGTGCCACTTCGGGGACTAGCGGGTGGGAGCAGTTCTTC.

The chain employs TRBV27 and TRBJ1-1; TRBD1 agrees at 7 bases. Germline V gene lookup returns CDR1 MNHEY and CDR2 SMNVEV (reference sequence). Trimming cost V 6 bases and J 10 bases; bases outside gene matches: 11. This CDR3 has 13 amino acids. CDR3 in amino acids: CASSRTGGLLAFF. The CDR3 coding sequence is TGTGCCAGCAGCAGGACAGGAGGGCTTTTAGCTTTCTTT.

The chain links TRBV29-1 to TRBJ1-2; the D gene is possibly TRBD1 (5 bases). Germline CDR1 is SQVTM and CDR2 is ANQGSEA. Trimming cost V 4 bases and J 1 base, with 10 bases left between them. The CDR3 contains 13 residues. This CDR3 is CSVVQGVNYGYTF. CDR3 coding DNA: TGCAGCGTTGTGCAGGGTGTTAACTATGGCTACACCTTC.

This chain uses TRBV5-6 with TRBJ2-7, with 9 nucleotides matching TRBD1. Losses at the gene ends were 2 bases for V and 6 bases for J; bases not matched to a gene: 6. Germline V gene lookup returns CDR1 SGHDT and CDR2 YYEEEE. The CDR3 spans 14 residues. Here the CDR3 reads CASSFRDREGEQYF. The CDR3 coding sequence is TGTGCCAGCAGCTTCCGGGACAGGGAGGGCGAGCAGTACTTC.

This clone was detected a few times. This sequence joins TRBV6-5 and TRBJ1-4; 7 positions agree with TRBD1. The junction had 9 bases not matched to a gene; V was cut back by 5 bases and J by 6 bases. The CDR3 spans 15 residues. Per germline, CDR1 MNHEY and CDR2 SVGAGI. For the CDR3, the DNA is TGTGCCAGCAGTAGGAACAGGGGTTCTGATGAAAAACTGTTTTTT. The encoded protein is CASSRNRGSDEKLFF.

The chain joins TRBV9 to TRBJ2-7; the match to TRBD2 covers 8 bases. The junction had 6 bases not matched to a gene; V was cut back by 0 bases and J by 4 bases. The germline V gene has CDR1 SGDLS and CDR2 YYNGEE. This CDR3 is 15 amino acids long. CDR3 nucleotides: TGTGCCAGCAGCGTAGGGAGCGGGGGAGGGTACGAGCAGTACTTC. It is translated as CASSVGSGGGYEQYF. Looking up the rest from reference TRBV9 and TRBJ2-7 gives the full variable domain: DSGVTQTPKHLITATGQRVTLRCSPRSGDLSVYWYQQSLDQGLQFLIQYYNGEERAKGNILERFSAQQFPDLHSELNLSSLELGDSALYFCASSVGSGGGYEQYFGPGTRLTVT.

This chain joins TRBV2 and TRBJ2-5; D is possibly TRBD1 (5 bases). Germline values: CDR1 SNHLY, CDR2 FYNNEI. The CDR3 runs to 18 residues. The V gene lost 4 bases and the J gene lost 1 base, with 22 bases spanning the gap. CDR3 DNA sequence: TGTGCCAGCAGTGGGAATAGGGGCAGCGCAATACTCCAAGAGACCCAGTACTTC. This translates into CASSGNRGSAILQETQYF.

This chain uses TRBV2 with TRBJ1-2; D not resolved. This CDR3 comprises 13 residues. V shed 3 bases and J shed 4 bases, with 9 bases lying between them. Germline V gives CDR1 SNHLY, CDR2 FYNNEI. The CDR3 DNA is TGTGCCAGCAGTGATGCAGGCGTCTATGGCTACACCTTC. Amino acid sequence: CASSDAGVYGYTF.

The chain links TRBV6-6 to TRBJ1-1; possibly TRBD1 for D (6 bases). Germline V lookup: CDR1 MNHNY, CDR2 SVGAGI (reference sequence). This CDR3 has 14 residues. With 6 bases removed from V and 1 base from J, the gap between germline ends came to 12 bases. In DNA form, the CDR3 reads TGTGCCAGCAGCCGAACGACAGGGAACACTGAAGCTTTCTTT. Translation gives CASSRTTGNTEAFF.

This chain connects TRBV19 to TRBJ1-1; D gene unclear. This CDR3 is built from 12 residues. Germline V gene lookup returns CDR1 LNHDA and CDR2 SQIVND (reference sequence). V was trimmed by 3 bases and J by 1 base, leaving 3 bases between them. The CDR3 protein is CASSIRNTEAFF. The CDR3 DNA reads TGTGCCAGTAGTATCCGGAACACTGAAGCTTTCTTT.

This chain uses TRBV2 with TRBJ1-1; D is undetermined. This CDR3 has 17 amino acids. V shed 1 base and J shed 5 bases, with 20 bases lying between them. CDR1 is SNHLY and CDR2 is FYNNEI in the germline V gene. CDR3 nucleotides: TGTGCCAGCAGTGAAGTCTGGGCACGGTACTTCTGGACTGAAGCTTTCTTT. It specifies CASSEVWARYFWTEAFF.

The CDR3 loop reads CAISHDPPGQVLADTQYF. Written as DNA, the CDR3 is TGTGCCATCTCGCACGACCCTCCGGGACAGGTTTTGGCAGATACGCAGTATTTT. The chain links TRBV18 to TRBJ2-3; 8 bases agree with TRBD1. With 10 bases clipped from V and 4 bases from J, the junction kept 22 bases outside the gene matches. This CDR3 is 18 amino acids long. Germline V lookup: CDR1 KGHSH, CDR2 LQKENI.

This clone was seen a single time. The chain is built from TRBV10-1 and TRBJ2-1, with D tentatively TRBD1 (5 bases). This CDR3 is built from 19 residues. V was clipped by 3 bases and J by 7 bases, with 28 bases between them. Germline V gene sequence: CDR1 WNHNN, CDR2 SYGVQD (reference sequence). This CDR3 is CASSDDSRTPGQEKNEQFF. Written as DNA, the CDR3 is TGCGCCAGCAGTGACGACTCTCGGACCCCCGGACAAGAGAAGAATGAGCAGTTCTTC.

CDR3 DNA sequence: TGTGCCAGCAGTCCCACAGGGTCTGGCGGGGAGCTGTTTTTT. This translates into CASSPTGSGGELFF. The V and J genes are TRBV6-1 and TRBJ2-2, with D maybe TRBD1 (6 bases). Germline V gene lookup returns CDR1 MNHNS and CDR2 SASEGT. The ends were cut back, 5 bases at V and 7 bases at J, with 14 bases in the middle. The CDR3 is made up of 14 amino acids.

The gene calls are TRBV5-1 and TRBJ2-3; 14 bases agree with TRBD2. The ends lost 4 bases at V and 5 bases at J; junction bases unmatched: 6. This CDR3 spans 16 amino acids. Germline V CDR1 and CDR2: SGHRS, YFSETQ. The CDR3 protein is CASSGGLAGVVDTQYF. CDR3 nucleotides: TGCGCCAGCAGCGGGGGACTAGCGGGAGTAGTAGATACGCAGTATTTT.

This chain links TRBV21-1 with TRBJ1-5; the table gives TRBD1 as D, unverified against the DNA. TRBV21-1 is a pseudogene segment. The CDR3 covers 17 residues. CDR3 region: CASSTLLQGNSNQPQHF. The DNA of the CDR3 is TGTGCCAGCAGCACCCTCTTACAGGGGAATAGCAATCAGCCCCAGCATTTT.

About this clone: At one boundary the junction diverges from the germline segment, which might be a read error. This chain connects TRBV7-9 to TRBJ2-1; 8 nucleotides agree with TRBD2. The CDR3 covers 17 residues. Germline values: CDR1 SEHNR, CDR2 FQNEAQ (reference sequence). In DNA form, the CDR3 reads TGTTCCAGCAGCGTCCGCAGTGTAGCGGGACCCTACAATGAGCAGTTCTTC. It is translated as CSSSVRSVAGPYNEQFF.

This rearrangement joins TRBV11-2 to TRBJ2-5, with 9 positions matching TRBD1. Germline V gene lookup returns CDR1 SGHAT and CDR2 FQNNGV. CDR3 length: 16 residues. Trimming removed 5 bases from V and 2 bases from J; junction bases left unmatched: 9. CDR3 nucleotide sequence: TGTGCCAGCAGCCCCCTGACAGGGGGGTCTCAAGAGACCCAGTACTTC. Translation gives CASSPLTGGSQETQYF.

Details on this clone: Mismatch with germline at one junction end may stem from a read error. The chain joins TRBV7-9 to TRBJ2-7, with 12 bases fitting TRBD1. The CDR3 loop spans 16 amino acids. The germline V gene has CDR1 SEHNR and CDR2 FQNEAQ (reference sequence). CDR3 protein: CSSSLLGQGAGYEQYF. CDR3 sequence (DNA): TGTTCCAGCAGCTTATTGGGACAGGGGGCAGGCTACGAGCAGTACTTC. The entire variable domain, with the rest obtained from reference TRBV7-9 and TRBJ2-7, is as follows: DTGVSQNPRHKITKRGQNVTFRCDPISEHNRLYWYRQTLGQGPEFLTYFQNEAQLEKSRLLSDRFSAERPKGSFSTLEIQRTEQGDSAMYLCSSSLLGQGAGYEQYFGPGTRLTVT.

The chain is built from TRBV10-3 and TRBJ1-1; 8 positions match TRBD1. The CDR3 has 14 amino acids. Germline CDR1 ENHRY, CDR2 SYGVKD. V shed 7 bases, J shed 6 bases, and the junction held 10 bases outside the gene matches. The CDR3 DNA reads as TGTGCCATCACCCCGGACAGGGAAGGTTCTGAAGCTTTCTTT. Translation gives CAITPDREGSEAFF.

The chain couples TRBV5-1 to TRBJ1-6; 7 nucleotides line up with TRBD1. Trimming removed 1 base from V and 2 bases from J; junction bases left unmatched: 9. The CDR3 extends over 18 amino acids. Looked up from germline, CDR1 is SGHRS and CDR2 is YFSETQ. CDR3 residues: CASSLRGQQGTYNSPLHF. The CDR3 DNA reads TGCGCCAGCAGCTTGAGGGGTCAACAGGGGACCTATAATTCACCCCTCCACTTT.